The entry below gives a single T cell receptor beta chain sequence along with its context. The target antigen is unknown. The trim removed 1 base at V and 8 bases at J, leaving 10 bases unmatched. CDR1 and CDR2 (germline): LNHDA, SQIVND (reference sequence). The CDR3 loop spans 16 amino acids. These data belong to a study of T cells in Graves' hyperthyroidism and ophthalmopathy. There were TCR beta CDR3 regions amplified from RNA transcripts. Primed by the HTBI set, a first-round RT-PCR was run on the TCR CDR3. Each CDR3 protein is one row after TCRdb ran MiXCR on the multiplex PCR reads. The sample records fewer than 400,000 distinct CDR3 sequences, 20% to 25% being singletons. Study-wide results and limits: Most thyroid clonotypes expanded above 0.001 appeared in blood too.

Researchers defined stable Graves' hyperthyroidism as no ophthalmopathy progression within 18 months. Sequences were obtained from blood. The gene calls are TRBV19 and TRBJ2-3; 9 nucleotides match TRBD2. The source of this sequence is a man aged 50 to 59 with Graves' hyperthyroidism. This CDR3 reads CASSIGVLAGSPTQYF. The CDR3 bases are TGTGCCAGTAGTATAGGGGTCCTAGCGGGATCTCCTACGCAGTATTTT.